One T cell receptor beta chain is described in this entry. What it recognizes is unknown. The entry originates in a study of vaccination and CD4 T cells after COVID-19. Study overall: The study enrolled six male and four female convalescents, two of whom were Hispanic.

Stated time point: late sampling 161 to 241 days after vaccination in three convalescent patients. Treatment defined: approximately 9-day PBMC culture with coronavirus spike peptide pools or control peptides (ViraFEST assay). Expanded clonotypes were found by TCR sequencing after peptide-pool stimulation (ViraFEST). Negative selection isolated the CD4+ T cells once the cells had been cultured for about nine days. Overall study findings and caveats: Vaccine-specific clones numbering 304 of 307 showed spike mono-reactivity in convalescent patients.

There are 15 residues in the CDR3. V lost 10 bases and J lost 4; bases outside the gene matches: 15. The germline V gene has CDR1 MDHEN and CDR2 SYDVKM. At the Johns Hopkins FTIC core, DNA taken from cultured CD4+ T cells was sequenced by way of the Oncomine TCR Beta short-read assay. TCRdb re-called the PCR reads with MiXCR, one entry per CDR3 protein. Found here are tens of thousands of distinct CDR3 sequences, 42% of them singletons; the top ten hold about 9.8%. The material sequenced was CD4+ T cells from blood, cultured in vitro, taken about 7 months after SARS-CoV-2 vaccination. This chain connects TRBV28 to TRBJ1-2, with 7 positions matching TRBD1. The receptor was isolated from a human donor who had recovered from COVID-19. CDR3: CANQPSGRGGYGYTF. DNA for the CDR3: TGTGCCAACCAGCCTAGCGGCAGGGGGGGCTATGGCTACACCTTC.